The T cell receptor (beta chain) described here comes from a study of blood T cells in healthy people across ages. There were at least 5.5 micrograms of total RNA extracted from every sample. A sample-barcoded 5' primer and a J-beta primer mix were used in a second PCR of about 7 to 12 cycles. TCRdb reprocessed the 5' RACE reads via MiXCR and lists one record per CDR3 protein. The sample lists 1.5 million to 2 million distinct CDR3 sequences; roughly 32% were seen once. The CDR3 spans 11 residues. Germline V gene lookup returns CDR1 SQVTM and CDR2 ANQGSEA. V trimming: 7 bases; J trimming: 6 bases; junction bases outside the gene matches: 4.

The sequencing input was blood. The chain carries TRBV29-1 and TRBJ2-7, with 9 positions matching TRBD2. The receptor was isolated from a woman in her thirties in good health. CDR3 nucleotides: TGCAGCGGCGGGGGGGAGAGCGAGCAGTACTTC. Encoded protein: CSGGGESEQYF.